Sequencing of this TCR beta chain was carried out in a study of tumor-infiltrating lymphocytes in primary liver carcinoma. Points on this clonotype: At one end, the junction sequence differs from germline, possibly due to a read error.

Germline CDR1 MDHEN, CDR2 SYDVKM. This CDR3 is 10 amino acids long. TCR beta cDNA came from approximately 490 ng total RNA, primed with a constant-region primer. What produced the TCR beta libraries was three nested multiplex PCR rounds using slightly modified ARM-PCR. The opening two PCR rounds, around 9 cycles each, paired TRBV1-TRBV30 forward primers with a C-beta reverse primer. TCRdb processed the multiplex PCR reads anew with MiXCR; each CDR3 protein has one entry. The table includes approximately 80,000 distinct CDR3 sequences, 69% detected once. DNA and RNA were both co-extracted from 20-30 mg of bulk tissue that had not been sorted.

The sample comprised tumor-adjacent normal liver tissue. The sequence was obtained from a man aged 40-50 years with primary liver carcinoma and hepatitis B virus infection. J is TRBJ2-5 and V is TRBV28; possible D gene TRBD2, 5 bases. CDR3 amino acids: CASMGESQYF. The CDR3 nucleotides read TGTGCCAGCATGGGAGAGTCCCAGTATTTC. Full variable domain (missing parts from reference TRBV28 and TRBJ2-5): DVKVTQSSRYLVKRTGEKVFLECVQDMDHENMFWYRQDPGLGLRLIYFSYDVKMKEKGDIPEGYSVSREKKERFSLILESASTNQTSMYLCASMGESQYFGPGTRLLVL.